The present entry profiles one TCR beta chain with its context. Many counts were recorded for this clonotype. Its antigen has not been determined. Base qualities are missing; no much larger clone stands one base away. Deletion took 2 bases off V and 3 bases off J, with a span of 7 bases between the germline ends. The germline V gene encodes CDR1 LGHDT and CDR2 YNNKEL (reference sequence). The CDR3 contains 13 residues, cysteine and phenylalanine counted. Only the CDR3 DNA is retained, 39 bases long and in frame from the first base. This record comes from a study of T cells in Graves' hyperthyroidism and ophthalmopathy (dated by TCRdb to between 2018 and 2021). Background for the entire study: Peripheral blood was collected at initial diagnosis, before any treatment. The 95 to 100 discovery patients were randomly divided into training and test sets at a 7:3 ratio. A discovery cohort of 95 to 100 patients, about 43 with Graves' ophthalmopathy and under 60 with stable Graves' hyperthyroidism, was used to find distinguishing TCR V-J signatures. After sampling, hyperthyroidism patients received methimazole starting at 30 mg daily, and ophthalmopathy patients received high-dose intravenous methylprednisolone. In more than 5 Graves' hyperthyroidism patients, the study also compared T-cell repertoires from thyroid tissue with T-cell repertoires from blood. According to the paper, TCR Vbeta CDR3 sequencing was carried out on some 130 peripheral blood samples, which came from approximately 41 ophthalmopathy, approximately 72 hyperthyroidism and 17 progressor patients. Whether ophthalmopathy could be predicted prospectively was tested in an independent validation cohort made up of about 20 hyperthyroidism patients plus 17 patients who later progressed to ophthalmopathy.

Stable Graves' hyperthyroidism was defined as no progression to ophthalmopathy during 18 months of follow-up. Hyperthyroidism patients were aged 18 to 65 years and newly diagnosed, with disease duration of less than 2 months. Any patient with an uncontrolled infection, another autoimmune disease, pregnancy or lactation was excluded. Diagnoses were based on clinical symptoms, serum thyroxine and TRAb, thyroid ultrasound and orbital computed tomography. PBMCs were isolated from 7.5 to 10 ml of fresh peripheral blood by Ficoll-Paque density gradient centrifugation. Trizol reagent was used to extract total RNA, and RNA quality was then checked on an Agilent 2100 Bioanalyzer. The TCR beta CDR3 regions were amplified from RNA transcripts. A first-round RT-PCR of the TCR CDR3 used the HTBI primer set with the Qiagen OneStep RT-PCR kit. Libraries were constructed in a second round of multiplex PCR, after which size selection and purification were carried out. Paired-end sequencing of the libraries was performed with 100 bp reads on an Illumina HiSeq2000. For the original study's pipeline: SOAPnuke was used to process the raw data, throwing out any read that contained adapters or uncalled bases, had a mean Phred below 15, or lacked an exact constant-primer or identifier match. COPE v1.2.5 was used to merge high-quality paired reads, and clonotypes were defined as unique nucleotide sequences. MiTCR v1.1 was used to align the clonotypes against IMGT TRBV, TRBD and TRBJ reference segments. Analysis was restricted to V-J combinations with a frequency above 0.0001, which covered just over 98% of repertoires. A TCS score was defined as the ratio between F50 (clonal expansion) and ExV (chaos), using BLOSUM62-based TCRdist between CDR3 peptides within each V-J. Welch's t-statistics and random forest reduced roughly 500 V-J features to roughly 13, which were used in a naive Bayes classifier (R e1071). Starting from the raw public reads, TCRdb applied fastp trimming at Q25, assembled clones with MiXCR and retained in-frame beta chains. Records with the same CDR3 protein are collapsed into one entry carrying the most frequent genes and DNA. It is TCRdb's table, rather than the study itself, that gives the V and J calls and clone size. The sample yields approximately 300,000 distinct CDR3 sequences; approximately 15% were counted once. Around a third of the sample is held by the ten biggest clonotypes.

The investigation overall reported the following: Blood samples also contained most of the expanded thyroid clonotypes (frequency above 0.001), which suggests that blood repertoires may reflect thyroid immune responses. In validation, the model predicted progression to ophthalmopathy with approximately 71% sensitivity and 72% to 85% specificity, a median of around six months before onset. In cross-validation, a model built on a 13 V-J signature told ophthalmopathy apart from stable hyperthyroidism with about 90% sensitivity and 81% to 82% specificity, and in testing the same model reached 80%/75%. No statistical method was used to set the sample size in advance, and investigators knew the group allocation.

Sequenced: blood. The sequence derives from a man in his thirties or forties with Graves' hyperthyroidism. The chain was built from TRBV3-1 and TRBJ1-1; the D gene is possibly TRBD1, with 5 bases matching. The CDR3 region: CASSQWGDTEAFF. The DNA reads TGTGCCAGCAGCCAATGGGGGGACACTGAAGCTTTCTTT. The full variable domain, with segments outside the CDR3 supplied by the reference TRBV3-1 and TRBJ1-1 proteins, appears as DTAVSQTPKYLVTQMGNDKSIKCEQNLGHDTMYWYKQDSKKFLKIMFSYNNKELIINETVPNRFSPKSPDKAHLNLHINSLELGDSAVYFCASSQWGDTEAFFGQGTRLTVV.